This T cell receptor (beta chain) originates from a study of cytomegalovirus exposure and HLA in healthy donors. Study-wide points: Roughly uniform sequencing depth across donors was assumed, possibly incorrectly. Most of the TCR beta V segments (in an earlier analysis) were productive either about 87% or about 30% of the time. Most TCR sequences were rare, but some public TCRs occurred in many donors.

This clone was counted between two and nine times. Its specificity is not known. PCR primers comprised 60 Vbeta and 13 Jbeta primers. Generated by immunoSEQ multiplex PCR, the TCRdb table keeps only in-frame clones and is missing some. The data hold 160,000 or so clones, with about 72% observed a single time. Every donor was a healthy person donating bone marrow. V lost 1 base and J lost 6, with 12 bases in between. This CDR3 comprises 14 residues. CDR1 is MDHEN and CDR2 is SYDVKM in the germline V gene. Sample: PBMCs. This TCR was recovered from a human donor in good health. The rearrangement uses TRBV28 and TRBJ1-1, with a possible D match to TRBD1 (5 bases). The CDR3 region is CASSLYRGSPEAFF. The CDR3 nucleotides are TGTGCCAGCAGTTTATATCGGGGGTCCCCTGAAGCTTTCTTT. The full variable domain, completed using reference TRBV28 and TRBJ1-1, is DVKVTQSSRYLVKRTGEKVFLECVQDMDHENMFWYRQDPGLGLRLIYFSYDVKMKEKGDIPEGYSVSREKKERFSLILESASTNQTSMYLCASSLYRGSPEAFFGQGTRLTVV.